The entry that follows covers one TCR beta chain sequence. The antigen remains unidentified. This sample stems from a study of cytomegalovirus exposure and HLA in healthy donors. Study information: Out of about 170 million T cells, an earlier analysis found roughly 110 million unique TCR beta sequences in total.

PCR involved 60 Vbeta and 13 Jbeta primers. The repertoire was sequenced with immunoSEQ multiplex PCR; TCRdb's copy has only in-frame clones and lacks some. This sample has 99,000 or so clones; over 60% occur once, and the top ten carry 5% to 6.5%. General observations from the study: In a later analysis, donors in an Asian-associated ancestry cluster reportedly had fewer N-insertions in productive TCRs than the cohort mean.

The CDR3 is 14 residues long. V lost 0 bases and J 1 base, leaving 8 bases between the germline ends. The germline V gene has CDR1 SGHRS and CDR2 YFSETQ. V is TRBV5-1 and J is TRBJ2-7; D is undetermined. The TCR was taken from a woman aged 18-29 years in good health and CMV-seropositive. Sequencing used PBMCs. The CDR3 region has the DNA TGCGCCAGCAGCTTGGCTGGCAAATCCTACGAGCAGTACTTC. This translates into CASSLAGKSYEQYF.